This T cell receptor beta chain was sequenced during a study of control samples from healthy donors and cancer patients. Libraries were prepared by immunoSEQ multiplex PCR; TCRdb keeps only in-frame clonotypes and omits some of them. The data show roughly 370,000 clones, approximately 90% seen once. Trimming took 2 bases from V and 6 from J; bases not matched to a gene: 4. The length of the CDR3 is 15 residues. The V gene's germline CDR1 is LGHNA and CDR2 YNFKEQ. The receptor was isolated from a man aged 40-49 years with head and neck cancer. The chain recombines TRBV4-2 with TRBJ2-1; the match to TRBD1 covers 10 bases. The sequenced sample consisted of PBMCs. CDR3 in amino acids: CASSQPGQGINEQFF. CDR3 in DNA: TGTGCCAGCAGCCAACCGGGACAGGGGATCAATGAGCAGTTCTTC.